The clone carrying this T cell receptor beta chain was recorded a few times. The antigen is undetermined. This sample includes further DNA sequences coding for the same CDR3. As to treatment: oral pan-JAK inhibitor, 5-10 mg twice daily. CDR3 size: 13 residues. CDR1 and CDR2 (germline): SQVTM, ANQGSEA. Trimming at V came to 5 bases and at J to 3 bases, leaving 1 base not matched to a gene. These data are taken from a study of CD8+ T cells in alopecia areata. Investigators isolated RNA and reverse transcribed it into cDNA to act as the sequencing template. Libraries were prepared by immunoSEQ multiplex PCR; TCRdb keeps only in-frame clonotypes and omits some of them. The table shows about 110,000 clones, with roughly 89% occurring only once. Study-wide points: Clonality in lesional scalp, especially alopecia totalis/universalis, exceeded that of normal scalp.

Material: CD8+ T cells sorted from blood, obtained at week 24, from a patient treated with tofacitinib. J is TRBJ2-1 and V is TRBV29-1; 10 bases agree with TRBD2. The sequence was obtained from a human donor with alopecia areata. The CDR3 DNA follows: TGCAGCGTTAGCGGGGGGGACTACAATGAGCAGTTCTTC. Protein: CSVSGGDYNEQFF.